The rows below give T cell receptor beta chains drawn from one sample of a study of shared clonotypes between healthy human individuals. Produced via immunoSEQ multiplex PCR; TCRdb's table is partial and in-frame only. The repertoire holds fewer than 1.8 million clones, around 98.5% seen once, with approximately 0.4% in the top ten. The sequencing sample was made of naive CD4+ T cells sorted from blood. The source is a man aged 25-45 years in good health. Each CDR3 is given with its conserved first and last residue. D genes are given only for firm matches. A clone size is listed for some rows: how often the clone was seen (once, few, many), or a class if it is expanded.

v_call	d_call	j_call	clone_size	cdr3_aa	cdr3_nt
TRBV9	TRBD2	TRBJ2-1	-	CASSVDLLAGVNEQFF	TGTGCCAGCAGCGTAGATCTGCTAGCGGGAGTTAATGAGCAGTTCTTC
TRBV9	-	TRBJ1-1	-	CASSFLNSPQNTEAFF	TGTGCCAGCAGCTTTCTCAACAGCCCTCAGAACACTGAAGCTTTCTTT
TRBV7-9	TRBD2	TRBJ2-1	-	CASSFLGRLAGVSEQFF	TGTGCCAGCAGCTTTTTAGGGAGACTAGCGGGAGTTAGTGAGCAGTTCTTC
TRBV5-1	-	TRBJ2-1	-	CASSLERPPNEQFF	TGCGCCAGCAGCTTGGAAAGACCGCCAAATGAGCAGTTCTTC
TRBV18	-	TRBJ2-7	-	CASSPASRGSYEQYF	TGTGCCAGCTCACCTGCCTCTAGAGGTTCTTACGAGCAGTACTTC
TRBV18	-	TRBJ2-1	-	CASSPQGSSYNEQFF	TGTGCCAGCTCACCCCAAGGTAGTTCCTACAATGAGCAGTTCTTC
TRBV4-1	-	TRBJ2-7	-	CASSQEWGLSYEQYF	TGCGCCAGCAGCCAAGAATGGGGACTCTCCTACGAGCAGTACTTC
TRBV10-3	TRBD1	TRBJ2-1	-	CAIRGTDYNEQFF	TGTGCCATCAGGGGGACAGACTACAATGAGCAGTTCTTC
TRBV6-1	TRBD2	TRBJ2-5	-	CASSGGTRETQYF	TGTGCCAGCAGTGGTGGGACTAGAGAGACCCAGTACTTC
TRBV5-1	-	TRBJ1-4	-	CASSFSGYDTTNEKLFF	TGCGCCAGCAGCTTTTCAGGCTACGATACAACTAATGAAAAACTGTTTTTT
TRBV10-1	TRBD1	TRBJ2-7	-	CASSAGTGTYEQYF	TGCGCCAGCAGTGCCGGGACAGGGACCTACGAGCAGTACTTC
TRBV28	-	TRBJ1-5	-	CASSRQLNQPQHF	TGTGCCAGCAGTCGACAGCTGAATCAGCCCCAGCATTTT
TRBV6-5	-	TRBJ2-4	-	CASSYSTRGRNIQYF	TGTGCCAGCAGTTACTCGACCAGGGGACGAAACATTCAGTACTTC
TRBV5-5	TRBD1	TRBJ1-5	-	CASSSGDRVNQPQHF	TGTGCCAGCAGCTCTGGGGACAGGGTAAATCAGCCCCAGCATTTT
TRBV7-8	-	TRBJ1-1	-	CASSLARKEAFF	TGTGCCAGCAGCTTAGCTCGTAAGGAGGCTTTCTTT
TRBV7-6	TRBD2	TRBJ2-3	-	CASSLRLADASTDTQYF	TGTGCCAGCAGCTTACGACTAGCGGATGCTAGCACAGATACGCAGTATTTT
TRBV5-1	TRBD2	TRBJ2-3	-	CASSLEGGRSADTQYF	TGCGCCAGCAGCTTGGAGGGAGGGAGGAGCGCGGATACGCAGTATTTT
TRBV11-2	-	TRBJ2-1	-	CASSLRRGGTSNNEQFF	TGTGCCAGCAGTCTTAGGCGAGGAGGGACTTCCAACAATGAGCAGTTCTTC
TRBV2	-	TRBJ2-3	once	CASSDPHSDTQYF	TGTGCCAGCAGTGACCCACACTCAGATACGCAGTATTTT
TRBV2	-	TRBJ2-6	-	CASSERAIASGANVLTF	TGTGCCAGCAGTGAACGGGCCATCGCATCTGGGGCCAACGTCCTGACTTTC
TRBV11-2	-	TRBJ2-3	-	CATPGQEADTQYF	TGTGCCACCCCCGGGCAAGAGGCAGATACGCAGTATTTT
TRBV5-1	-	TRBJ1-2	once	CASSSRGPANYGYTF	TGCGCCAGCAGCTCACGGGGTCCGGCAAACTATGGCTACACCTTC
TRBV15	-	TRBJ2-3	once	CATSRGGTPSTDTQYF	TGTGCCACCAGCAGAGGAGGGACTCCGAGCACAGATACGCAGTATTTT
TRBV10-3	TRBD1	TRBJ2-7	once	CAISPGTGEYEQYF	TGTGCCATCAGCCCCGGGACAGGGGAATACGAGCAGTACTTC
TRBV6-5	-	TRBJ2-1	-	CASSYSKLRGYNEQFF	TGTGCCAGCAGTTACTCGAAACTACGCGGGTACAATGAGCAGTTCTTC
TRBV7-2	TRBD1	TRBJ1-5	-	CASSLVRGSNQPQHF	TGTGCCAGCAGCTTAGTCAGGGGGAGCAATCAGCCCCAGCATTTT
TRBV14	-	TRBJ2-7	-	CASSQLTLSSYEQYF	TGTGCCAGCAGCCAACTGACACTGAGCTCCTACGAGCAGTACTTC
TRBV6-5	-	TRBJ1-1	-	CASGKTLNTEAFF	TGTGCCAGCGGTAAAACCCTGAACACTGAAGCTTTCTTT
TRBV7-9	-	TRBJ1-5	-	CASSLGRGEQPQHF	TGTGCCAGCAGCCTTGGAAGGGGGGAGCAGCCCCAGCATTTT
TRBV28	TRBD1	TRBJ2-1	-	CASRPGQTYNEQFF	TGTGCCAGCAGACCGGGACAGACGTACAATGAGCAGTTCTTC
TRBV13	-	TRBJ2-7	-	CASSLGRRDARGYEQYF	TGTGCCAGCAGCTTAGGACGGAGGGATGCTAGAGGCTACGAGCAGTACTTC
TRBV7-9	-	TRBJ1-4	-	CASSLAGVVEKLFF	TGTGCCAGCAGCTTAGCAGGGGTTGTGGAAAAACTGTTTTTT
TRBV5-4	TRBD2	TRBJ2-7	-	CASSSRLAGGLHEQYF	TGTGCCAGCAGCTCGAGACTAGCGGGAGGGCTTCACGAGCAGTACTTC
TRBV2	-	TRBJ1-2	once	CASSGQVPYGYTF	TGTGCCAGCAGTGGACAGGTCCCCTATGGCTACACCTTC
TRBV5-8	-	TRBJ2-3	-	CASSLEWARFDTQYF	TGTGCCAGCAGCTTGGAGTGGGCTCGCTTCGATACGCAGTATTTT
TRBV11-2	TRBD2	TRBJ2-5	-	CASSLAGGRGETQYF	TGTGCCAGCAGCTTAGCGGGCGGGAGGGGCGAGACCCAGTACTTC